The 23 T cell receptor beta chains below come from one sample, sequenced in a study of response to subunit inactivated influenza vaccine. TCRdb re-called the RT-PCR reads through MiXCR, storing one row per CDR3 protein. Seen here are hundreds of thousands of distinct CDR3 sequences, 13% to 15% observed once, and the top ten hold 7.6%. This sample comprised PBMCs from blood, obtained 14 to 15 days before vaccination. These receptors were obtained from a man in his forties or fifties who received an inactivated influenza vaccine.

The chain recombines TRBV15 with TRBJ2-7, with a weak D call TRBD2 (6 bases). V shed 3 bases and J shed 5 bases, with 17 bases lying between them. CDR3 size: 15 residues. Germline CDR1 and CDR2: LNHNV and YYDKDF (reference sequence). CDR3 nucleotides: TGTGCCACCAGCAGTCCGACTAGGGGCCCCAACGAGCAGTACTTC. Protein sequence: CATSSPTRGPNEQYF.

This chain uses TRBV4-1 with TRBJ2-5; D perhaps matches TRBD2 (5 bases). The germline CDR1 and CDR2 sequences are MGHRA and YSYEKL. Deletions cut 4 bases from V and 4 bases from J, with 16 bases between. The CDR3 consists of 15 residues. The CDR3, as DNA: TGCGCCAGCAGCCTCGTTTCGGGATTTGGAGAGACCCAGTACTTC. Amino acid sequence: CASSLVSGFGETQYF.

This clonotype was observed a handful of times. V is TRBV6-1 and J is TRBJ2-7, with 7 bases identical to TRBD1. This CDR3 is built from 17 residues. Unmatched junction bases numbered 12, after V lost 1 base and J lost 3 bases. Per the germline V gene, CDR1 is MNHNS and CDR2 is SASEGT. CDR3 DNA: TGTGCCAGCAGTGAAGAGACAGGGAACCGGGCTTACTACGAGCAGTACTTC. Translated: CASSEETGNRAYYEQYF.

This clonotype was found a few times. The V gene is TRBV10-1, the J gene TRBJ1-4; tentatively, D is TRBD1 (5 bases). CDR3 length: 10 residues. Germline loops: CDR1 WNHNN, CDR2 SYGVQD (reference sequence). With 9 bases removed from V and 8 bases from J, the gap between germline ends came to 7 bases. For the CDR3, the DNA is TGCGCCAGGTACAGGGAAAAACTGTTTTTT. Translated: CARYREKLFF.

This clonotype was observed a few times. The rearrangement joins TRBV5-1 to TRBJ2-2; D is possibly TRBD1 (6 bases). The CDR3 has 14 amino acids. Germline CDR1 reads SGHRS; CDR2 reads YFSETQ. The ends were cut back, 4 bases at V and 3 bases at J, with 10 bases in the middle. The DNA of the CDR3 is TGCGCCAGCAGCCCTAAGGGGGACACCGGGGAGCTGTTTTTT. It is translated as CASSPKGDTGELFF. The variable domain in full, completed from reference TRBV5-1 and TRBJ2-2, reads KAGVTQTPRYLIKTRGQQVTLSCSPISGHRSVSWYQQTPGQGLQFLFEYFSETQRNKGNFPGRFSGRQFSNSRSEMNVSTLELGDSALYLCASSPKGDTGELFFGEGSRLTVL.

The chain is built from TRBV10-3 and TRBJ1-1; 8 bases are shared with TRBD1. Unmatched junction bases numbered 2, after V lost 5 bases and J lost 0 bases. The CDR3 has 14 amino acids. Germline V gene lookup returns CDR1 ENHRY and CDR2 SYGVKD. CDR3 in amino acids: CAISQDRVNTEAFF. As DNA, the CDR3 is TGTGCCATCAGTCAGGACAGGGTGAACACTGAAGCTTTCTTT.

This clonotype was counted many times. The genes are TRBV6-5 and TRBJ1-3; D is uncertain. V was pared by 4 bases and J by 1 base, with 8 bases between. Germline lookup yields CDR1 MNHEY and CDR2 SVGAGI. This CDR3 contains 14 residues. The CDR3 region has the DNA TGTGCCAGCAGTTGGGTAAAATCTGGAAACACCATATATTTT. Residues: CASSWVKSGNTIYF.

The chain links TRBV9 to TRBJ2-1, with TRBD1 matching over 8 bases. The J segment lost 7 bases and the V segment lost 4 bases, leaving 10 bases of the junction unmatched. Per germline, CDR1 SGDLS and CDR2 YYNGEE. The CDR3 extends over 15 amino acids. CDR3 in DNA: TGTGCCAGCAGCACAAGCGGACAGGGTGTGAATGAGCAGTTCTTC. As protein: CASSTSGQGVNEQFF.

In its sample, this clonotype was seen many times. V usage is TRBV20-1 and J usage is TRBJ2-7, with D possibly being TRBD1 (6 bases). Germline loops: CDR1 DFQATT, CDR2 SNEGSKA (reference sequence). The V end was cut by 0 bases, the J end by 0 bases, with 12 bases between. This CDR3 spans 15 amino acids. CDR3 in DNA: TGCAGTGCTAGAGACCCGGCAGGGGCCTCCTACGAGCAGTACTTC. It yields the protein CSARDPAGASYEQYF.

This clonotype was seen a few times. The gene calls are TRBV14 and TRBJ2-3; a weak D match, TRBD2 (6 bases). The CDR3 is 16 amino acids. The germline gives CDR1 SGHDN, CDR2 FVKESK. V was pared by 2 bases and J by 6 bases, with 18 bases between. For the CDR3, the DNA is TGTGCCAGCAGCCAATCGCCCGGGGGTCCCTCGGATACGCAGTATTTT. Translated: CASSQSPGGPSDTQYF.

The chain has TRBV5-6 and TRBJ1-1; D may be TRBD1 (5 bases). CDR1 and CDR2 (germline): SGHDT, YYEEEE. V was shortened by 4 bases and J by 4 bases, with 17 bases between the two germline ends. CDR3 length equals 15 residues. CDR3 amino acids: CASSPGTAGTTEAFF. As DNA, the CDR3 is TGTGCCAGCAGCCCTGGAACCGCGGGGACCACTGAAGCTTTCTTT.

This clonotype was detected only a few times. This chain links TRBV5-6 with TRBJ2-3, with a weak D call TRBD1 (5 bases). Trimming pared 4 bases from V and 0 bases from J, leaving 12 bases between. The CDR3 runs to 15 residues. Germline-derived CDR1 and CDR2 are SGHDT and YYEEEE. The CDR3 sequence: CASSEDTSSTDTQYF. CDR3 DNA: TGTGCCAGCAGCGAGGACACTTCTAGCACAGATACGCAGTATTTT.

This clonotype was recorded a few times. The chain joins TRBV20-1 to TRBJ1-5; 7 nucleotides align to TRBD1. V was clipped by 1 base and J by 1 base; unmatched bases: 22. The germline V gene encodes CDR1 DFQATT and CDR2 SNEGSKA (reference sequence). This CDR3 has 21 amino acids. Written as DNA, the CDR3 is TGCAGTGCTAGAGGCGTTAGTGTTAAAGACAGGGAGATGGGGAGCAATCAGCCCCAGCATTTT. Translating gives CSARGVSVKDREMGSNQPQHF.

This clonotype occurred a few times. V gene TRBV3-1 combines with J gene TRBJ2-3; perhaps TRBD1 as D (6 bases). The CDR3 runs 13 residues. Trimming removed 7 bases from V and 1 base from J, with 9 bases in between. Germline V lookup: CDR1 LGHDT, CDR2 YNNKEL (reference sequence). CDR3 sequence: CASKKGGTDTQYF. For the CDR3, the DNA is TGTGCCAGCAAGAAGGGGGGCACAGATACGCAGTATTTT.

The V call is TRBV4-1, the J call TRBJ2-1, with D unresolved. V was shortened by 0 bases and J by 7 bases, with 13 bases between the two germline ends. The CDR3 has 15 amino acids. CDR1 and CDR2 (germline): MGHRA, YSYEKL. CDR3: CASSQDVPVRNEQFF. The CDR3 region has the DNA TGCGCCAGCAGCCAAGATGTACCAGTACGTAATGAGCAGTTCTTC.

The chain combines TRBV7-2 with TRBJ2-6, with TRBD1 identical over 7 bases. The CDR3 runs 17 residues. The junction had 10 bases not matched to a gene; V was cut back by 4 bases and J by 4 bases. Germline V gene lookup returns CDR1 SGHTA and CDR2 FQGNSA. CDR3 sequence reads: CASSWGPGGGGANVLTF. The CDR3 nucleotides read TGTGCCAGCAGCTGGGGCCCAGGGGGTGGCGGGGCCAACGTCCTGACTTTC.

The rearrangement uses TRBV7-2 and TRBJ2-7; 7 positions agree with TRBD2. From germline, CDR1 is SGHTA and CDR2 FQGNSA. The CDR3 totals 14 residues. J gave up 1 base and V 5 bases, and 5 bases lay outside the gene matches. CDR3 in amino acids: CASSLLAKSYEQYF. CDR3 sequence (DNA): TGTGCCAGCAGCCTACTAGCGAAGTCCTACGAGCAGTACTTC.

The chain uses TRBV4-3 and TRBJ2-1; possibly TRBD1 for D (6 bases). Deletions cut 4 bases from V and 10 bases from J, with 20 bases between. Germline loops: CDR1 LGHNA, CDR2 YSLEER. This CDR3 spans 15 amino acids. CDR3 amino acids: CASSPERAGAVEQFF. CDR3 in DNA: TGCGCCAGCAGCCCCGAGAGGGCAGGGGCGGTGGAGCAGTTCTTC.

This clonotype turned up a few times. J is TRBJ1-2 and V is TRBV29-1; TRBD1 matches at 8 bases. The CDR3 sequence is 13 residues long. V shed 4 bases, J shed 2 bases, and the junction held 3 bases outside the gene matches. Germline V gene lookup returns CDR1 SQVTM and CDR2 ANQGSEA. CDR3 DNA sequence: TGCAGCGTTGGTGGACAGGGAAACTATGGCTACACCTTC. Translated: CSVGGQGNYGYTF.

This rearrangement joins TRBV4-3 to TRBJ1-3; a possible D gene is TRBD1 (6 bases). V was clipped by 4 bases and J by 4 bases, with 23 bases between them. The germline CDR1 and CDR2 sequences are LGHNA and YSLEER. The CDR3 covers 18 residues. The DNA for the CDR3 is TGCGCCAGCAGCCCCTATTTAACATACAGGGCCTCGGGAAACACCATATATTTT. Encoded protein: CASSPYLTYRASGNTIYF.

J is TRBJ2-1 and V is TRBV3-1, with D unresolved. This CDR3 contains 16 residues. Trimming pared 0 bases from V and 7 bases from J, leaving 16 bases between. Per germline, CDR1 LGHDT and CDR2 YNNKEL (reference sequence). This chain's CDR3 is CASSQDGVTPLNEQFF. The CDR3 nucleotides read TGTGCCAGCAGCCAAGATGGAGTGACACCCCTTAATGAGCAGTTCTTC.

This chain joins TRBV20-1 and TRBJ2-2; 9 bases fit TRBD1. V dropped 3 bases and J dropped 8; count of bases not matched to a gene: 4. Germline-derived CDR1 and CDR2 are DFQATT and SNEGSKA (reference sequence). The CDR3 is 13 amino acids. CDR3 in amino acids: CSARGQGRGELFF. Here the CDR3 DNA reads TGCAGTGCTAGGGGACAGGGAAGGGGGGAGCTGTTTTTT.

The rearrangement links TRBV5-6 to TRBJ2-3; TRBD1 matches 7 bases. The CDR3 has 18 amino acids. After removal of 1 base from V and 0 bases from J, the junction contained 11 bases not matched to a gene. Germline V gene sequence: CDR1 SGHDT, CDR2 YYEEEE. CDR3 DNA: TGTGCCAGCAGCTTGCCTGGGACAGAATATTCTAGCACAGATACGCAGTATTTT. Translating it yields CASSLPGTEYSSTDTQYF. Full variable domain (outside the CDR3, taken from reference TRBV5-6 and TRBJ2-3): DAGVTQSPTHLIKTRGQQVTLRCSPKSGHDTVSWYQQALGQGPQFIFQYYEEEERQRGNFPDRFSGHQFPNYSSELNVNALLLGDSALYLCASSLPGTEYSSTDTQYFGPGTRLTVL.